This T cell receptor beta chain was captured in a study of T cells after posttransplantation cyclophosphamide. General study results and limits: Skin or GI-infiltrating T cells shared few TRB sequences with blood. TRB clonality was highly associated with recipient CMV seropositivity and reactivation. Donor-recipient repertoire similarity was low at 1-2 months, rising over year one.

This clone appeared many times. Its antigen remains unidentified. Treatment was busulfan-fludarabine conditioning, a marrow graft, and cyclophosphamide on days +3 and +4. Assay used: immunoSEQ multiplex PCR; TCRdb lists only in-frame clones, some missing. Recorded here are tens of thousands of clones, with no singletons, and the ten leading clones hold more than 1.5%. The TCR sequence derives from a young adult male patient who received an allogeneic stem cell transplant from a related donor, was CMV-positive, and had no GVHD. The T cells may come from the graft donor. The sequencing used PBMCs, collected after allogeneic stem cell transplant with posttransplant cyclophosphamide.

The CDR3 loop reads CAISESRGSDSLIKEAFF. The CDR3 DNA follows: TGTGCCATCAGTGAGTCCCGAGGAAGTGACTCTTTAATAAAGGAAGCTTTCTTT. The J gene is TRBJ1-1, the V gene TRBV10-3, with unresolved D. Trimming pared 0 bases from V and 8 bases from J, leaving 25 bases between. The germline V gene encodes CDR1 ENHRY and CDR2 SYGVKD. The CDR3 contains 18 residues.